What follows are 7 T cell receptor beta chains derived from one specimen sequenced in a study of T cell repertoires in cytomegalovirus infection. Their antigens remain unidentified. MiXCR, applied by TCRdb to the reads, yields one record per CDR3 protein. The sample has approximately 350,000 distinct CDR3 sequences, 34% seen once. The sample consisted of cultured PBMCs, taken from culture after CMV antigen stimulation. Receptors were obtained from a human donor in good health (CMV status not recorded). Some clones in this sample may be carry-over from other donors' samples.

The chain couples TRBV7-2 to TRBJ1-4, with D perhaps matching TRBD1 (5 bases). Germline loops: CDR1 SGHTA, CDR2 FQGNSA. V dropped 1 base and J dropped 0 bases, with 18 bases sitting between them. This CDR3 is 19 amino acids long. The CDR3 loop reads CASSLDVWAGTSTNEKLFF. The DNA of the CDR3 is TGTGCCAGCAGCTTAGATGTTTGGGCAGGGACCTCAACTAATGAAAAACTGTTTTTT.

The chain carries TRBV25-1 and TRBJ1-2; TRBD1 might be the D (5 bases). This CDR3 region has 15 residues. Germline V gene lookup returns CDR1 MGHDK and CDR2 SYGVNS. The germline V and J ends were trimmed by 2 bases and 2 bases, with 12 bases remaining between them. CDR3 sequence (DNA): TGTGCCAGCAGTGAAGGTAGTCGGGGGAACTATGGCTACACCTTC. Encoded protein: CASSEGSRGNYGYTF.

The chain combines TRBV12-3 or TRBV12-4 with TRBJ1-3, with D possibly being TRBD1 (6 bases). Trimming removed 10 bases at V and 0 bases at J, with 10 bases between. This CDR3 is built from 13 residues. The DNA for the CDR3 is TGTGCCATGGACAGTATCTCTGGAAACACCATATATTTT. Translation: CAMDSISGNTIYF.

In its sample, this clonotype was seen a few times. The chain carries TRBV7-2 and TRBJ1-5; TRBD1 might be the D (5 bases). With 5 bases removed from V and 5 bases from J, the gap between germline ends came to 22 bases. This CDR3 spans 17 amino acids. CDR1 and CDR2 (germline): SGHTA, FQGNSA. The CDR3 bases are TGTGCCAGCAGCCCGCGCGGTCAGGGAGCTAATTATCAGCCCCAGCATTTT. This encodes CASSPRGQGANYQPQHF.

The chain uses TRBV10-3 and TRBJ1-2; D is ambiguous. Trimming stripped 6 bases from V and 10 bases from J, with 24 bases between. CDR1 is ENHRY, CDR2 SYGVKD, per germline. The CDR3 sequence is 15 residues long. CDR3 nucleotides: TGTGCCATCAGGACGATAGACACGGAGTGGCTACACTACACCTTC. Translation gives CAIRTIDTEWLHYTF.

The chain uses TRBV6-1 and TRBJ2-7; a weak D match, TRBD2 (6 bases). This CDR3 comprises 13 residues. V was pared by 7 bases and J by 2 bases, with 12 bases between. CDR1 and CDR2 (germline): MNHNS, SASEGT. DNA for the CDR3: TGTGCCAGCAAGACGGGAGAGGCCTACGAGCAGTACGTC. Amino acids: CASKTGEAYEQYV.

J is TRBJ1-5 and V is TRBV6-1, with D perhaps TRBD1 (6 bases). Trimming removed 1 base from V and 12 bases from J, with 10 bases in between. This CDR3 has 12 residues. The V gene's germline CDR1 is MNHNS and CDR2 SASEGT. The CDR3 DNA follows: TGTGCCAGCAGTGAAGTGGACAGTTTCCAGCATTTT. Its translation: CASSEVDSFQHF.